One T cell receptor (beta chain) is described in this entry. Its antigen is as yet unknown. TCRdb fed the reads into MiXCR, producing one record per CDR3 protein. The sample has about half a million distinct CDR3 sequences; under 45% are singletons. This record comes from a study of T cell repertoires in cytomegalovirus infection. Study at large: Carrying CMV and the relevant HLA type showed in public TCR beta signatures.

Between the trimmed V and J ends, which lost 6 bases and 0 bases, there was a span of 11 bases. The CDR3 runs 15 residues. Germline CDR1 is LNHDA and CDR2 is SQIVND (reference sequence). Notes on the study in general: Identification of carriers of CMV plus the relevant HLA was performed using cumulative public TCR beta family frequency. The ex vivo response was dominated by HLA-C-restricted CMV-specific TCR beta clonotypes.

This receptor was identified in a human donor in good health (CMV status not recorded). Some clones in this sample may be carry-over from other donors' samples. The chain carries TRBV19 and TRBJ1-4, with D uncertain. The material was cultured PBMCs, obtained from culture after CMV antigen stimulation. DNA of the CDR3: TGTGCCAGTAGCTCCGATTCCGCAACTAATGAAAAACTGTTTTTT. Translated, it gives CASSSDSATNEKLFF.